The 23 T cell receptor beta chains in this list originate from one sample, sequenced in a study of control samples from healthy donors and cancer patients. TCRdb keeps only in-frame clones here, not all; method: immunoSEQ multiplex PCR. The sample includes more than 100,000 clones, roughly 90% of them seen just once. Sequences were obtained from PBMCs. These receptors all stem from a man between 50 and 59 years old with head and neck cancer.

The chain recombines TRBV18 with TRBJ2-1; 13 bases fit TRBD2. Germline V gives CDR1 KGHSH, CDR2 LQKENI. The CDR3 has 16 residues. After removal of 0 bases from V and 7 bases from J, the junction contained 3 bases not matched to a gene. Written as DNA, the CDR3 is TGTGCCAGCTCACCACCGACGGGACTAGCGGGGAATGAGCAGTTCTTC. Amino acids: CASSPPTGLAGNEQFF. The variable domain in full, with the rest retrieved from reference TRBV18 and TRBJ2-1, is NAGVMQNPRHLVRRRGQEARLRCSPMKGHSHVYWYRQLPEEGLKFMVYLQKENIIDESGMPKERFSAEFPKEGPSILRIQQVVRGDSAAYFCASSPPTGLAGNEQFFGPGTRLTVL.

The chain is built from TRBV10-2 and TRBJ1-2; D is undetermined. V dropped 0 bases and J dropped 2 bases, with 16 bases sitting between them. The CDR3 has 17 residues. Germline loops: CDR1 WSHSY, CDR2 SAAADI. The DNA of the CDR3 is TGCGCCAGCAGTGAGTCGAGGGAAAGGGCACTGAACTATGGCTACACCTTC. Translation gives CASSESRERALNYGYTF.

The chain links TRBV4-2 to TRBJ1-6, with 7 bases aligning to TRBD1. With 0 bases clipped from V and 10 bases from J, the junction kept 12 bases outside the gene matches. CDR3 length: 17 amino acids. The germline V gene encodes CDR1 LGHNA and CDR2 YNFKEQ. CDR3 residues: CASSQDPDRVSRSPLHF. For the CDR3, the DNA is TGTGCCAGCAGCCAAGATCCCGACAGGGTTTCACGGTCACCCCTCCACTTT.

The V and J genes are TRBV28 and TRBJ2-5; no clear D. Looked up from germline, CDR1 is MDHEN and CDR2 is SYDVKM. There are 14 residues in the CDR3. The V and J ends lost 6 bases and 4 bases respectively, with 15 bases between them. This chain's CDR3 is CASSHPRNGETQYF. The DNA for the CDR3 is TGTGCCAGCAGCCACCCAAGAAATGGAGAGACCCAGTACTTC.

This chain connects TRBV11-2 to TRBJ2-7; no clear D gene. The CDR3 runs to 15 residues. Trimming pared 1 base from V and 2 bases from J, leaving 12 bases between. Germline V gene data show CDR1 as SGHAT and CDR2 as FQNNGV. The CDR3 loop is CASSLVVSPPYEQYF. Written as DNA, the CDR3 is TGTGCCAGCAGCTTAGTGGTCAGCCCGCCCTACGAGCAGTACTTC. Full variable domain (outside the CDR3, taken from reference TRBV11-2 and TRBJ2-7): EAGVAQSPRYKIIEKRQSVAFWCNPISGHATLYWYQQILGQGPKLLIQFQNNGVVDDSQLPKDRFSAERLKGVDSTLKIQPAKLEDSAVYLCASSLVVSPPYEQYFGPGTRLTVT.

V is TRBV12-5 and J is TRBJ1-2; D gene ambiguous. Trimming removed 5 bases from V and 8 bases from J, with 12 bases in between. The CDR3 contains 12 residues. Germline V gene data show CDR1 as LGHNT and CDR2 as FRNRAP. Written as DNA, the CDR3 is TGTGCTAGTGGTCGGGAGTCCGGCGGCTACACCTTC. Translating gives CASGRESGGYTF.

The table lists this clone with a count of one. The CDR3 sequence is CASSHGTAHTGELFF. In DNA, the CDR3 is TGTGCCAGTAGTCATGGGACAGCTCATACCGGGGAGCTGTTTTTT. The rearrangement links TRBV19 to TRBJ2-2; 7 nucleotides match TRBD1. This CDR3 is 15 amino acids long. The ends lost 5 bases at V and 5 bases at J; junction bases unmatched: 8. Per germline, CDR1 LNHDA and CDR2 SQIVND (reference sequence).

This clone was counted only a few times. The chain has TRBV7-9 and TRBJ1-6; no reliable D call. This CDR3 region has 13 residues. Deletions cut 3 bases from V and 11 bases from J, with 11 bases between. The germline gives CDR1 SEHNR, CDR2 FQNEAQ (reference sequence). In DNA form, the CDR3 reads TGTGCCAGCAGCTTGGATCTGACTGCACCCCTCCACTTT. Its translation: CASSLDLTAPLHF.

The J gene is TRBJ2-7, the V gene TRBV28, with 8 bases identical to TRBD2. In germline, CDR1 is MDHEN, CDR2 SYDVKM. The length of the CDR3 is 17 residues. V dropped 3 bases and J dropped 5; count of bases not matched to a gene: 15. The CDR3 reads CASSLPLVVAGYHEQYF. The CDR3 nucleotides are TGTGCCAGCAGTTTGCCTCTTGTAGTAGCGGGATACCACGAGCAGTACTTC.

The chain uses TRBV5-1 and TRBJ1-2; D call uncertain. CDR3 length: 15 residues. Trimming shortened V by 0 bases and J by 0 bases, and 9 bases separated the two germline ends. Germline CDR1 is SGHRS and CDR2 is YFSETQ. The CDR3 spells CASSLGIWPNYGYTF. CDR3 bases: TGCGCCAGCAGCTTGGGTATCTGGCCTAACTATGGCTACACCTTC.

The genes are TRBV6-5 and TRBJ2-5, with 7 nucleotides matching TRBD1. The trim removed 6 bases at V and 5 bases at J, leaving 3 bases unmatched. In germline, CDR1 is MNHEY, CDR2 SVGAGI. This CDR3 is built from 12 residues. The CDR3 loop is CASRIQGETQYF. CDR3 bases: TGTGCCAGCAGGATACAGGGGGAGACCCAGTACTTC.

This clone was counted once. The chain couples TRBV7-2 to TRBJ1-1; the D is unclear. Germline-derived CDR1 and CDR2 are SGHTA and FQGNSA. V was cut by 7 bases and J by 3 bases, with 9 bases left in between. The CDR3 sequence is 12 residues long. In nucleotides, the CDR3 is TGTGCCAGCAACATTGGGGACACTGAAGCTTTCTTT. Its translation is CASNIGDTEAFF.

V usage is TRBV28 and J usage is TRBJ2-2, with a possible D match to TRBD1 (5 bases). V lost 5 bases, J lost 6 bases, and 10 bases lay in between. The V gene's germline CDR1 is MDHEN and CDR2 SYDVKM. The CDR3 sequence is 13 residues long. CDR3 sequence: CASSIRVSGELFF. Written as DNA, the CDR3 is TGTGCCAGCAGTATCAGGGTATCCGGGGAGCTGTTTTTT. Variable domain in full (rest from reference TRBV28 and TRBJ2-2): DVKVTQSSRYLVKRTGEKVFLECVQDMDHENMFWYRQDPGLGLRLIYFSYDVKMKEKGDIPEGYSVSREKKERFSLILESASTNQTSMYLCASSIRVSGELFFGEGSRLTVL.

This sequence joins TRBV12-3 or TRBV12-4 and TRBJ1-2; a possible D gene is TRBD1 (6 bases). The CDR3 contains 13 residues. V shed 3 bases and J shed 4 bases, with 9 bases lying between them. CDR3 sequence reads: CASSLGGLYGYTF. Written as DNA, the CDR3 is TGTGCCAGCAGTTTGGGGGGGCTCTATGGCTACACCTTC.

The chain joins TRBV10-3 to TRBJ2-2, with 13 nucleotides matching TRBD2. The CDR3 is 14 residues long. The V and J ends lost 8 bases and 4 bases, in that order; junction bases with no gene match: 1. Germline-derived CDR1 and CDR2 are ENHRY and SYGVKD. The CDR3 sequence: CAIGLAGATGELFF. The DNA for the CDR3 is TGTGCCATCGGACTAGCGGGGGCCACCGGGGAGCTGTTTTTT.

V is TRBV27 and J is TRBJ1-6, with 9 bases identical to TRBD1. CDR1 MNHEY and CDR2 SMNVEV come from the germline V gene (reference sequence). The V gene end was trimmed by 3 bases and the J gene end by 15 bases; junction bases not matched to a gene: 9. The CDR3 loop spans 14 amino acids. The CDR3 DNA sequence: TGTGCCAGCAGTTTGGGGACAGGGCCTTCGTTCCTCCACTTT. This gives the protein CASSLGTGPSFLHF.

V and J are TRBV19 and TRBJ2-1; D is ambiguous. This CDR3 has 15 amino acids. V dropped 7 bases and J dropped 1 base, with 14 bases sitting between them. Germline lookup yields CDR1 LNHDA and CDR2 SQIVND (reference sequence). The CDR3 region is CASTSGIGSYNEQFF. The CDR3 DNA follows: TGTGCCAGTACCTCTGGAATAGGTTCCTACAATGAGCAGTTCTTC.

This rearrangement joins TRBV15 to TRBJ2-3, with 7 bases that match TRBD2. Germline CDR1 reads LNHNV; CDR2 reads YYDKDF (reference sequence). CDR3 length: 17 amino acids. The V and J ends lost 0 bases and 8 bases, in that order; junction bases with no gene match: 14. CDR3 protein: CATSRDGLAEISGTQYF. CDR3 coding DNA: TGTGCCACCAGCAGAGATGGGCTAGCGGAAATTTCAGGTACGCAGTATTTT.

The V gene is TRBV19, the J gene TRBJ1-1; D possibly corresponds to TRBD1 (6 bases). CDR1 LNHDA and CDR2 SQIVND come from the germline V gene (reference sequence). This CDR3 contains 16 residues. Trimming cost V 4 bases and J 0 bases, with 15 bases left between them. The CDR3 region is CASSTKWTVMNTEAFF. CDR3 coding DNA: TGTGCCAGTAGTACCAAGTGGACAGTCATGAACACTGAAGCTTTCTTT.

The gene calls are TRBV6-6 and TRBJ2-5; D is tentatively TRBD1 or TRBD2 (6 bases each). This CDR3 is built from 16 residues. Looked up from germline, CDR1 is MNHNY and CDR2 is SVGAGI (reference sequence). The V and J ends lost 2 bases and 1 base respectively, with 14 bases between them. CDR3 amino acids: CASSYGGGRGQETQYF. The CDR3 bases are TGTGCCAGCAGTTACGGAGGGGGGCGAGGCCAAGAGACCCAGTACTTC.

The V and J genes are TRBV6-5 and TRBJ2-7; TRBD2 aligns across 9 bases. This CDR3 is 15 amino acids long. Germline V gene data show CDR1 as MNHEY and CDR2 as SVGAGI. The J segment lost 2 bases and the V segment lost 3 bases, leaving 5 bases of the junction unmatched. This CDR3 reads CASSYRLAGTYEQYF. DNA for the CDR3: TGTGCCAGCAGTTATCGGCTAGCGGGAACCTACGAGCAGTACTTC.

The chain couples TRBV3-1 (or the pseudogene TRBV3-2) to TRBJ2-7, with 8 bases aligning to TRBD1. This CDR3 is 14 amino acids long. The germline CDR1 and CDR2 sequences are LGHDT and YNNKEL (reference sequence). The trim removed 3 bases at V and 3 bases at J, leaving 4 bases unmatched. The CDR3 region is CASSQDRANYEQYF. CDR3 coding DNA: TGTGCCAGCAGCCAGGACAGGGCAAACTACGAGCAGTACTTC.

The chain combines TRBV27 with TRBJ1-1, with a tentative D call TRBD1 (6 bases). CDR1 MNHEY and CDR2 SMNVEV come from the germline V gene (reference sequence). There are 15 residues in the CDR3. Trimming pared 0 bases from V and 4 bases from J, leaving 12 bases between. CDR3 protein: CASSLSSGAITEAFF. The CDR3 DNA reads TGTGCCAGCAGTTTATCGTCGGGGGCCATCACTGAAGCTTTCTTT.